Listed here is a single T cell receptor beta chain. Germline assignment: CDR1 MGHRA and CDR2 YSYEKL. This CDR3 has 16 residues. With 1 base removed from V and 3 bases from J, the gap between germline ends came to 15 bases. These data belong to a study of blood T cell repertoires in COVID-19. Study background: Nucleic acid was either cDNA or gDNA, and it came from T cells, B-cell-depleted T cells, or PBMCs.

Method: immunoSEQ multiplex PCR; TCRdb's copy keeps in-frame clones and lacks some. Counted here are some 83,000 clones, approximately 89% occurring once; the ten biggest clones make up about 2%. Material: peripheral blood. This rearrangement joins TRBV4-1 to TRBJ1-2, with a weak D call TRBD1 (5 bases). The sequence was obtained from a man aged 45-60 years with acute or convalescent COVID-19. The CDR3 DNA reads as TGCGCCAGCAGCCAAGGCTTCCCGGGGGAAGACTATGGCTACACCTTC. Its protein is CASSQGFPGEDYGYTF.